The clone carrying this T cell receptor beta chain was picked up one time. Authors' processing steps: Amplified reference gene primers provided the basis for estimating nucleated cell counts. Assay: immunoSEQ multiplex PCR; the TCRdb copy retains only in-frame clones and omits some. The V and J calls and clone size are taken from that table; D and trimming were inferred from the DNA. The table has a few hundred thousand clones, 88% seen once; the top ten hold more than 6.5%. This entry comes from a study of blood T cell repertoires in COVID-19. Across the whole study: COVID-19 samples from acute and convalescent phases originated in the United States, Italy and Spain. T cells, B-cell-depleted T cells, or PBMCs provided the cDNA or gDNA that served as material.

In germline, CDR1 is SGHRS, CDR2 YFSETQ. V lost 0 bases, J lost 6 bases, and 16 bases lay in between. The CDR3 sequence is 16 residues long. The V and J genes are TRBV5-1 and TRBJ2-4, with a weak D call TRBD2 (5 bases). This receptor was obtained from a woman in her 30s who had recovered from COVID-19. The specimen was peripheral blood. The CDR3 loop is CASSLGGSSVGNIQYF. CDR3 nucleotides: TGCGCCAGCAGCTTGGGAGGGAGTAGCGTCGGAAACATTCAGTACTTC.